This TCR beta chain appears in the sequencing data of a study of blood T cells in healthy people across ages (dated by TCRdb to between 2014 and 2017). Turning to the overall study: In model experiments, template switching captured roughly one uniquely barcoded TCR beta cDNA molecule for every two T cells. Age-related changes in TCR beta repertoire diversity were measured in the study by deep sequencing normalized with unique cDNA molecular identifiers. Donors were grouped into four age groups: young (average roughly 15 years), middle-aged (about 40), aged (roughly 62) and long-lived (approximately 82). To avoid experimental bias, donors of different ages were randomly spread across the sequencing lanes. Two additional independent replicas of 1 million unique cDNA reads from the same blood draw were analyzed for two donors (one aged 18 to 30 and one aged 80 or older).

The method behind the library was 5' RACE. The sequencing machine was an Illumina HiSeq 2500. A second 7 to 11 cycle PCR used a sample-barcoded 5' primer and a J-beta primer mix. A unique molecular identifier was introduced onto each TCR beta cDNA molecule by a template-switch 5' adaptor carrying 12 random nucleotides. At least 2.5 million CDR3-containing paired-end reads were obtained from each sample. First-strand cDNA was synthesized from all RNA with the Mint cDNA synthesis kit, primed by a TRBC-specific oligonucleotide. All cDNA was treated with uracil-DNA glycosylase and then went through a first 18-cycle PCR with the universal primers M1SS and BC2_uni_R. Per the original workflow: Each sample was normalized by randomly selecting 1 million high-quality reads, each carrying a distinct molecular identifier. Instead of being binned into consensus sequences, reads with shared molecular identifiers were discarded. MiTCR, with a Q25 quality threshold and the strictest error-elimination algorithm, was used for CDR3 identification, clonotype clustering and error correction. A nonparametric unseen species model using Euler transformation provided a lower-bound estimate of total TCR beta diversity. In-frame beta chains were kept once TCRdb had trimmed the public reads at Q25 with fastp and called clones with MiXCR. Rows are unified per CDR3 protein, each entry keeping the most common DNA and genes. V and J calls and clone size were set by TCRdb, not the authors. This sample holds 710,000 or so distinct CDR3 sequences; approximately 30% were observed only once. The ten largest clones capture 15% to 19% of the sample.

The investigation overall reported the following: Donor CMV infection status was unknown, potentially confounding age-related changes in expanded clonotypes. The percentage of naive T cells measured by flow cytometry correlated strongly with observed TCR beta diversity. Observed TCR beta diversity per million T cells fell roughly linearly with age, and a significant reduction was already apparent by age roughly 40. Conclusive comparison of naive and antigen-experienced compartments was prevented by the profiling of bulk unsorted PBMCs. The long-lived group showed more naive CD4+ T cells, fewer expanded clones and increased TCR diversity than the aged group, suggesting age selection. Total diversity estimates from one million sequenced T cells were considered lower bounds and underestimates.

There are 13 amino acids in the CDR3, from cysteine to phenylalanine inclusive. The only DNA kept is the CDR3, 39 bases in frame from the first base. The junction shows trimming of 4 bases on V and 5 bases on J, and the gene matches do not reach 4 bases of it. The germline V gene sets CDR1 to SGHRS and CDR2 to YFSETQ. In its sample, this clonotype was seen a few times. Its antigen is unknown. Base qualities are not provided; no much larger clone lies one nucleotide away. Donors were around 37 systemically healthy Caucasian individuals from Russia aged roughly 6 to 90 years. Each donor gave 8 to 10 milliliters of peripheral blood, drawn into EDTA-treated Vacutainer tubes. PBMCs were isolated by Ficoll-Paque density-gradient centrifugation, with at least 6 million obtained per sample. Trizol reagent was used to extract total RNA from the PBMCs, yielding at least 5 micrograms per sample. The percentages of naive CD45RAhigh/CD27high T cells were determined by flow cytometry on a PBMC aliquot from every donor.

The receptor was isolated from a woman aged 80 or over in good health. Donor details come from another sample of the same person, matched by shared clones. Sequenced input: blood. The chain couples TRBV5-1 to TRBJ1-1; TRBD1 lines up with 8 middle nucleotides. The CDR3 protein: CASSGTGATEAFF. The DNA reads TGCGCCAGCAGCGGGACAGGTGCTACTGAAGCTTTCTTT.